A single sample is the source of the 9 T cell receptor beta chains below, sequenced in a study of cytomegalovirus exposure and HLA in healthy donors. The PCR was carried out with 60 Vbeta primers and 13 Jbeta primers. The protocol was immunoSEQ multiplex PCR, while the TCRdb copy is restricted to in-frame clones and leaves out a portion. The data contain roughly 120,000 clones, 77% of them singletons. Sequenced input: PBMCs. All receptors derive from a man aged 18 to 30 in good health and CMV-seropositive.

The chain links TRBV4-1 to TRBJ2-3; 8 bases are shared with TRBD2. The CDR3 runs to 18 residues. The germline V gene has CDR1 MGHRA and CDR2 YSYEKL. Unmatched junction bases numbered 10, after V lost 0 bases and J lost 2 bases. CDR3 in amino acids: CASSQDSVAGGLTDTQYF. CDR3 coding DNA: TGCGCCAGCAGCCAAGATTCGGTGGCGGGAGGACTCACAGATACGCAGTATTTT.

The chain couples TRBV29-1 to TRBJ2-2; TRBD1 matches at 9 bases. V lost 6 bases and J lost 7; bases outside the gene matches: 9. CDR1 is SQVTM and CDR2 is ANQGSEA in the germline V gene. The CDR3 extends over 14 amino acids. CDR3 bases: TGCAGCGTGGCCCGGGACAGGGTGAACGGGGAGCTGTTTTTT. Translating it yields CSVARDRVNGELFF.

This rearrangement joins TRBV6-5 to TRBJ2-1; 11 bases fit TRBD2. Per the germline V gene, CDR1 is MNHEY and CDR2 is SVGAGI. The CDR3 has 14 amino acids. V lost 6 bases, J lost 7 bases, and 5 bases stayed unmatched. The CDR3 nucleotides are TGTGCCAGCAGGGGTCGGACTAGCGGGAATGAGCAGTTCTTC. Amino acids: CASRGRTSGNEQFF.

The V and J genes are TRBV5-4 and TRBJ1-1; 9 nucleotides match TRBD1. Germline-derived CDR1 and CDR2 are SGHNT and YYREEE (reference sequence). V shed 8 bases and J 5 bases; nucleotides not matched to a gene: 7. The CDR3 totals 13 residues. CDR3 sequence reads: CASKTGGKTEAFF. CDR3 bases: TGTGCCAGTAAAACAGGGGGCAAGACTGAAGCTTTCTTT. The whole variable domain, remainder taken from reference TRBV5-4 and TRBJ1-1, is ETGVTQSPTHLIKTRGQQVTLRCSSQSGHNTVSWYQQALGQGPQFIFQYYREEENGRGNFPPRFSGLQFPNYSSELNVNALELDDSALYLCASKTGGKTEAFFGQGTRLTVV.

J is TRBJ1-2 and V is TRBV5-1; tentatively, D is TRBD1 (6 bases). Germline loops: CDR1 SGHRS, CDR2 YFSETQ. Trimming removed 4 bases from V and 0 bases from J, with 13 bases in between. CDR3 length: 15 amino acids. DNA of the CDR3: TGCGCCAGCAGCCGGGAGGGGGACTCTAACTATGGCTACACCTTC. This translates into CASSREGDSNYGYTF.

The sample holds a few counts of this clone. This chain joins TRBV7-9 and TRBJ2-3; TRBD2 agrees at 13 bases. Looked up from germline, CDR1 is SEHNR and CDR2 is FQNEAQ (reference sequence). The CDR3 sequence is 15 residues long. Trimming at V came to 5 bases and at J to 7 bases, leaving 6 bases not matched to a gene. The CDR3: CASSPLAGGVYTQYF. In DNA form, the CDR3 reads TGTGCCAGCAGCCCACTAGCGGGAGGGGTATATACGCAGTATTTT.

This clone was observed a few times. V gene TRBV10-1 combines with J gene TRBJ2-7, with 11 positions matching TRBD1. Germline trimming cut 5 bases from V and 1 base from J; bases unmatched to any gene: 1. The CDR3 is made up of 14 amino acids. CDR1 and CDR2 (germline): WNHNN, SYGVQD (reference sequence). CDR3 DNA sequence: TGCGCCAGCAGTCGGGACAGGGGGTCCTACGAGCAGTACTTC. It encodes CASSRDRGSYEQYF.

In nucleotides, the CDR3 is TGTGCCAGCAGCCCCCCGGGACAGGTTAATTCACCCCTCCACTTT. This gives the protein CASSPPGQVNSPLHF. The rearrangement links TRBV7-9 to TRBJ1-6; the match to TRBD1 covers 8 bases. CDR3 length: 15 amino acids. Germline trimming cut 5 bases from V and 6 bases from J; bases unmatched to any gene: 6. Germline V gene lookup returns CDR1 SEHNR and CDR2 FQNEAQ (reference sequence).

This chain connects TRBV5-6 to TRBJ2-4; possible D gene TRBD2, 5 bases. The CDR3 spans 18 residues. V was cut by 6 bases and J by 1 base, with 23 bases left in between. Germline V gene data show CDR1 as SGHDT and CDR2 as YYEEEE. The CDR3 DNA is TGTGCCAGCACTCATTCAAGTGAATTTGGGGAGGCCAAAAACATTCAGTACTTC. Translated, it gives CASTHSSEFGEAKNIQYF.